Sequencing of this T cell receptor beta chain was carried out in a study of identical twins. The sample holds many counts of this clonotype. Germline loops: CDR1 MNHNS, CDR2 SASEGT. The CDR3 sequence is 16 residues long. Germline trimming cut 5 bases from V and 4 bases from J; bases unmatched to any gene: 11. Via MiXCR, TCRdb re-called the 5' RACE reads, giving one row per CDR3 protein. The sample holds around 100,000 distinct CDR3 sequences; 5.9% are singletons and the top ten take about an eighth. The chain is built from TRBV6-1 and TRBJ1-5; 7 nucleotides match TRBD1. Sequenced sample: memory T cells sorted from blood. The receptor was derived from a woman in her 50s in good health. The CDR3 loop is CASSPEAAGGNQPQHF. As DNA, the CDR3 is TGTGCCAGCAGTCCCGAAGCGGCAGGGGGAAATCAGCCCCAGCATTTT.